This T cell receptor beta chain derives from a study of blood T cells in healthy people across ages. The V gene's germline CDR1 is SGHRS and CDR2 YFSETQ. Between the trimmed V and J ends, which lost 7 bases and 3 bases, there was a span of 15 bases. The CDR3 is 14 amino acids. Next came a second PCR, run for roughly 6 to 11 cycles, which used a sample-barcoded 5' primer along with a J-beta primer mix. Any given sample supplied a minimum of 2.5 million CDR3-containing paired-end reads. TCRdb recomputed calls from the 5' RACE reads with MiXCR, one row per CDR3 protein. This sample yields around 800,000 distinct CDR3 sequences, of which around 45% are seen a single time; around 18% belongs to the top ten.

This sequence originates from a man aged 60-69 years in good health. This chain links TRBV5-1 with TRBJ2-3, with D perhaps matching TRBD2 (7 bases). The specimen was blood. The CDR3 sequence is CASRPGGRTDTQYF. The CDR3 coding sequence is TGCGCCAGCCGCCCGGGGGGCCGTACAGATACGCAGTATTTT.